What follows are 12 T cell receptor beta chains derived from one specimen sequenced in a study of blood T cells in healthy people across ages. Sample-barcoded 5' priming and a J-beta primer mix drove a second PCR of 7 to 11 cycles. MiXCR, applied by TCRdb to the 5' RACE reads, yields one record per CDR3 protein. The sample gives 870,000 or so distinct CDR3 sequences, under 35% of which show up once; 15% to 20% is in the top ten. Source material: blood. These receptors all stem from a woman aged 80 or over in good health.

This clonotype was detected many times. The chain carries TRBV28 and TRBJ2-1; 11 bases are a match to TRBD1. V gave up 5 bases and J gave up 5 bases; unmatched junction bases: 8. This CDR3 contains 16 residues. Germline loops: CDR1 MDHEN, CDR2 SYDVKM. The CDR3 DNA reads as TGTGCCAGCAGTGAATCTCCGGGACAGGGGGACAATGAGCAGTTCTTC. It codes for CASSESPGQGDNEQFF.

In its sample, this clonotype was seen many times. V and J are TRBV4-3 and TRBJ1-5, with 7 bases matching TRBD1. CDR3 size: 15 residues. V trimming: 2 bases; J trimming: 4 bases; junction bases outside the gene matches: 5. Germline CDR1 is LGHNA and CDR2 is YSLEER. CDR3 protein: CASSQQHRGNQPQHF. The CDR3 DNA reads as TGCGCCAGCAGCCAACAGCACAGGGGTAATCAGCCCCAGCATTTT.

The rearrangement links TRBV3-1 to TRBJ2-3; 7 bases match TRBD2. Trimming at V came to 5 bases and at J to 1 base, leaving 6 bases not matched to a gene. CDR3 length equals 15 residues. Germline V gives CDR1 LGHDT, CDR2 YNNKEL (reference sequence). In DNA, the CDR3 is TGTGCCAGCAGCGTCCGCGGGGGTGGCACAGATACGCAGTATTTT. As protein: CASSVRGGGTDTQYF.

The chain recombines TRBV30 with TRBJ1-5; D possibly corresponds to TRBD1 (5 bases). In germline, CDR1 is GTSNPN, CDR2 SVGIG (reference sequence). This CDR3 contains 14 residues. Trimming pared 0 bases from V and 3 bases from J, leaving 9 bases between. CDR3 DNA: TGTGCCTGGAGTGTTGGGGGTGACAATCAGCCCCAGCATTTT. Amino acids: CAWSVGGDNQPQHF.

In DNA, the CDR3 is TGTGCCAGCAGCGTAACACCAGCCACTGAAGCTTTCTTT. This translates into CASSVTPATEAFF. The rearrangement joins TRBV7-2 to TRBJ1-1; no clear D gene. The CDR3 is 13 amino acids. V lost 5 bases to trimming and J lost 4 bases, with 11 bases between them. The germline CDR1 and CDR2 sequences are SGHTA and FQGNSA.

CDR3 sequence reads: CASSASMSDYGYTF. The CDR3 DNA reads as TGTGCCAGCAGTGCTTCAATGTCTGACTATGGCTACACCTTC. The V call is TRBV6-5, the J call TRBJ1-2; D gene uncertain. The V gene's germline CDR1 is MNHEY and CDR2 SVGAGI. This CDR3 comprises 14 residues. Trimming removed 5 bases at V and 3 bases at J, with 13 bases between.

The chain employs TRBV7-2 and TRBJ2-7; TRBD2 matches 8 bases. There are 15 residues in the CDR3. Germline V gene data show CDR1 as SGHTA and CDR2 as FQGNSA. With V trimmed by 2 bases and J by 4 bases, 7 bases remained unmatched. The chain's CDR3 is CASSLSAGGVYEQYF. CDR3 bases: TGTGCCAGCAGCTTATCGGCGGGAGGAGTGTACGAGCAGTACTTC.

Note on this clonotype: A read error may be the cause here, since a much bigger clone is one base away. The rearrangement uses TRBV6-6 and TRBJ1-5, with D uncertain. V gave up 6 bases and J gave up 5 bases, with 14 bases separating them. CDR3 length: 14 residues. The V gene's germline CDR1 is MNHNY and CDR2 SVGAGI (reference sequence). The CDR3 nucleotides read TGTGCCAGCAGGCCACAAGGGTCCTATCAGCCCCAGCATTTT. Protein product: CASRPQGSYQPQHF.

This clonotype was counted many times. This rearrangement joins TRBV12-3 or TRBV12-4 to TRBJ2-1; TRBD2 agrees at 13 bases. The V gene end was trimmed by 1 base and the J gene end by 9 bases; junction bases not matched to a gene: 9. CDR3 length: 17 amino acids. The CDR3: CASSLVRRTSGGGEQFF. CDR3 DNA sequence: TGTGCCAGCAGTTTAGTAAGAAGGACTAGCGGGGGCGGTGAGCAGTTCTTC.

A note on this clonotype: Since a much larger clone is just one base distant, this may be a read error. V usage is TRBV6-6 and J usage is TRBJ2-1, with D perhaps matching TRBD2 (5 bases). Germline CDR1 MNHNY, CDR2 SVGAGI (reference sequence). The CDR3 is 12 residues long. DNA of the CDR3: TGTGCCAGCAGTTATGACTACAATAAGCAGTTCTTC. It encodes CASSYDYNKQFF.

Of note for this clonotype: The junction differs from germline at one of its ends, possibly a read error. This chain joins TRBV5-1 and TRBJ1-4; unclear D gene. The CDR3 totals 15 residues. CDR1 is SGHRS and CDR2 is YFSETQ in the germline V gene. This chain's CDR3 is CVSSSNSESDEKLFF. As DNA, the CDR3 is TGCGTCAGCAGCTCTAATTCCGAAAGCGATGAAAAACTGTTTTTT. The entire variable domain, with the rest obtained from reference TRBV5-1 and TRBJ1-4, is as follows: KAGVTQTPRYLIKTRGQQVTLSCSPISGHRSVSWYQQTPGQGLQFLFEYFSETQRNKGNFPGRFSGRQFSNSRSEMNVSTLELGDSALYLCVSSSNSESDEKLFFGSGTQLSVL.

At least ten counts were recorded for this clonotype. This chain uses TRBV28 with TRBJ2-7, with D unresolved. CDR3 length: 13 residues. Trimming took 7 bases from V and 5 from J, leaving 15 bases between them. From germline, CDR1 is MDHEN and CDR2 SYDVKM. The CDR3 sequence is CASTLGLDDEQYF. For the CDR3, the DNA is TGTGCCAGCACCCTGGGCCTGGACGACGAGCAGTACTTC.